This note documents a single T cell receptor beta chain sequence. The target antigen is unknown. Patients with a history of autoimmune disease or on systemic immunosuppression were excluded. Method: immunoSEQ multiplex PCR; TCRdb's copy keeps in-frame clones and lacks some. The data show more than 40,000 clones, around four fifths seen once. This specimen comes from a study of OX40 agonist ivuxolimab in advanced cancers. Study-level results: In the 0.1 to 3.0 mg/kg range, CD4+ and CD8+ blood T cells had expanded clonally by week 6. Partial responders receiving 0.1-3.0 mg/kg showed among the lowest clonal expansion.

V lost 9 bases and J lost 0; bases outside the gene matches: 9. The CDR3 contains 17 residues. The V gene's germline CDR1 is LNHDA and CDR2 SQIVND (reference sequence). The source is an adult with an advanced solid tumor such as melanoma, head and neck, liver or kidney cancer. The sample was CD4+ or CD8+ T cells sorted from blood, taken in a trial of the OX40 agonist ivuxolimab. The rearrangement joins TRBV19 to TRBJ1-5; 12 bases match TRBD1. In DNA form, the CDR3 reads TGTGCCAGCCCGCGGGACAGGGGGCCATATAGCAATCAGCCCCAGCATTTT. This codes for CASPRDRGPYSNQPQHF.